These 28 T cell receptor beta chains came from one sample sequenced in a study of blood T cell repertoires in COVID-19. The protocol was immunoSEQ multiplex PCR, while the TCRdb copy is restricted to in-frame clones and leaves out a portion. The repertoire has 200,000 to 300,000 clones, approximately 88% of them found once; the top ten carry around 1.2%. The sequencing sample was made of PBMCs or T cells enriched from blood (not recorded which). These receptors were collected from a middle-aged woman with acute COVID-19.

The chain is built from TRBV5-1 and TRBJ1-6; 8 bases are shared with TRBD1. The V and J ends lost 4 bases and 8 bases, in that order; junction bases with no gene match: 5. The CDR3 consists of 14 residues. Germline V gene sequence: CDR1 SGHRS, CDR2 YFSETQ. The CDR3 DNA reads as TGCGCCAGCAGCCAGGACAGGGATGATTCACCCCTCCACTTT. As protein: CASSQDRDDSPLHF.

The chain uses TRBV21-1 and TRBJ2-6; TRBD1 is the table's D call, not checked against the DNA. TRBV21-1 is assigned pseudogene status. The CDR3 spans 20 residues. Here the CDR3 DNA reads TGTGCCAGCAGCGAAATCGTCCGGGACAGGGGGTTTTCTGGGGCCAACGTCCTGACTTTC. This codes for CASSEIVRDRGFSGANVLTF.

For the CDR3, the DNA is TGCGCCAGCAGCTCCGGGACAGGGGGTGTTGAAGCTTTCTTT. Its translation: CASSSGTGGVEAFF. The rearrangement joins TRBV5-1 to TRBJ1-1; TRBD1 matches at 11 bases. The CDR3 contains 14 residues. Germline CDR1 reads SGHRS; CDR2 reads YFSETQ. Unmatched junction bases numbered 5, after V lost 3 bases and J lost 7 bases.

The rearrangement links TRBV3-1 (or the pseudogene TRBV3-2) to TRBJ1-1; TRBD1 agrees at 8 bases. CDR1 and CDR2 from the germline V gene are LGHDT and YNNKEL (reference sequence). The length of the CDR3 is 16 residues. V shed 0 bases, J shed 5 bases, and the junction held 8 bases outside the gene matches. The CDR3 bases are TGTGCCAGCAGCCAAGATTTTGGACAGGGCCTAACTGAAGCTTTCTTT. Amino acids: CASSQDFGQGLTEAFF.

This clone has more than one count but fewer than ten. The rearrangement links TRBV29-1 to TRBJ2-3; 9 bases are a match to TRBD1. CDR3 length: 13 residues. The V gene's germline CDR1 is SQVTM and CDR2 ANQGSEA. The V gene end was trimmed by 4 bases and the J gene end by 4 bases; junction bases not matched to a gene: 3. CDR3 DNA sequence: TGCAGCGTTGCGGGACAGGGACCAGATACGCAGTATTTT. Its protein product is CSVAGQGPDTQYF.

This chain joins TRBV28 and TRBJ2-2; a weak D match, TRBD1 (6 bases). V was clipped by 6 bases and J by 3 bases, with 8 bases between them. Per germline, CDR1 MDHEN and CDR2 SYDVKM. The length of the CDR3 is 13 residues. Here the CDR3 DNA reads TGTGCCAGCAGCCGACAGGACACCGGGGAGCTGTTTTTT. This translates into CASSRQDTGELFF. Full variable domain (rest looked up from reference TRBV28 and TRBJ2-2): DVKVTQSSRYLVKRTGEKVFLECVQDMDHENMFWYRQDPGLGLRLIYFSYDVKMKEKGDIPEGYSVSREKKERFSLILESASTNQTSMYLCASSRQDTGELFFGEGSRLTVL.

This clone was detected a few times. The chain combines TRBV5-1 with TRBJ1-4; 8 nucleotides line up with TRBD1. Trimming cost V 3 bases and J 4 bases; bases outside gene matches: 2. The CDR3 contains 14 residues. CDR1 SGHRS and CDR2 YFSETQ come from the germline V gene. The CDR3 reads CASSSGQGNEKLFF. The CDR3 bases are TGCGCCAGCAGCTCAGGACAGGGTAATGAAAAACTGTTTTTT.

The chain combines TRBV29-1 with TRBJ2-7; possibly TRBD1 for D (5 bases). Trimming took 0 bases from V and 4 from J, leaving 7 bases between them. This CDR3 comprises 12 residues. Germline V CDR1 and CDR2: SQVTM, ANQGSEA. CDR3 DNA sequence: TGCAGCGTTGAAGATCAGGGTTACGAGCAGTACTTC. Residues: CSVEDQGYEQYF.

This clone has just one count. V gene TRBV27 combines with J gene TRBJ1-1; no clear D gene. Looked up from germline, CDR1 is MNHEY and CDR2 is SMNVEV (reference sequence). The germline V and J ends were trimmed by 5 bases and 9 bases, with 16 bases remaining between them. There are 13 residues in the CDR3. The CDR3 region has the DNA TGTGCCAGCAGTCACCCCTTCGACGGGAAAGCTTTCTTT. It is translated as CASSHPFDGKAFF.

The V and J genes are TRBV11-2 and TRBJ1-5; a weak D match, TRBD1 (5 bases). With 5 bases removed from V and 3 bases from J, the gap between germline ends came to 14 bases. The CDR3 length is 15 residues. The germline V gene has CDR1 SGHAT and CDR2 FQNNGV. The DNA of the CDR3 is TGTGCCAGCAGCCGAACCGGACAAATCAATCAGCCCCAGCATTTT. Translated: CASSRTGQINQPQHF. The entire variable domain, with the rest obtained from reference TRBV11-2 and TRBJ1-5, is as follows: EAGVAQSPRYKIIEKRQSVAFWCNPISGHATLYWYQQILGQGPKLLIQFQNNGVVDDSQLPKDRFSAERLKGVDSTLKIQPAKLEDSAVYLCASSRTGQINQPQHFGDGTRLSIL.

The rearrangement links TRBV5-4 to TRBJ2-5; possible D gene TRBD1, 6 bases. Trimming removed 6 bases from V and 5 bases from J, with 14 bases in between. The CDR3 runs 13 residues. The germline CDR1 and CDR2 sequences are SGHNT and YYREEE (reference sequence). The DNA for the CDR3 is TGTGCCAGCACCGAGCTTAGGGGGGAGACCCAGTACTTC. It specifies CASTELRGETQYF.

The genes are TRBV7-9 and TRBJ1-3; D might be TRBD1 (5 bases). The ends were cut back, 8 bases at V and 10 bases at J, with 12 bases in the middle. CDR1 SEHNR and CDR2 FQNEAQ come from the germline V gene (reference sequence). The CDR3 contains 11 residues. CDR3 residues: CASRLGGTIYF. The DNA of the CDR3 is TGTGCCAGCCGCCTCGGGGGTACCATATATTTT. The variable domain in full, with the rest retrieved from reference TRBV7-9 and TRBJ1-3, is DTGVSQNPRHKITKRGQNVTFRCDPISEHNRLYWYRQTLGQGPEFLTYFQNEAQLEKSRLLSDRFSAERPKGSFSTLEIQRTEQGDSAMYLCASRLGGTIYFGEGSWLTVV.

This chain joins TRBV6-5 and TRBJ1-2; 8 bases agree with TRBD1. V shed 0 bases and J 8 bases; nucleotides not matched to a gene: 2. Per the germline V gene, CDR1 is MNHEY and CDR2 is SVGAGI. There are 13 residues in the CDR3. CDR3 bases: TGTGCCAGCAGTTACTCGGGGACAGGCGGCTACACCTTC. Translating it yields CASSYSGTGGYTF.

This clone has just one count. V gene TRBV7-9 combines with J gene TRBJ2-1; the match to TRBD2 covers 7 bases. This CDR3 has 16 amino acids. Trimming took 1 base from V and 3 from J; bases not matched to a gene: 6. Looked up from germline, CDR1 is SEHNR and CDR2 is FQNEAQ (reference sequence). The CDR3 DNA reads TGTGCCAGCAGCTTAGGGACTAGGTACCTCTACAATGAGCAGTTCTTC. It is translated as CASSLGTRYLYNEQFF.

This clone was counted once. The chain recombines TRBV7-9 with TRBJ2-4, with a possible D match to TRBD1 (6 bases). The CDR3 totals 15 residues. Trimming took off 1 base at V and 8 bases at J, with 15 bases between the two ends. From germline, CDR1 is SEHNR and CDR2 FQNEAQ (reference sequence). The CDR3 DNA follows: TGTGCCAGCAGCTTAGTTTCAGGGGCGATGGACATTCAGTACTTC. Protein sequence: CASSLVSGAMDIQYF. Full variable domain (remainder filled in from reference TRBV7-9 and TRBJ2-4): DTGVSQNPRHKITKRGQNVTFRCDPISEHNRLYWYRQTLGQGPEFLTYFQNEAQLEKSRLLSDRFSAERPKGSFSTLEIQRTEQGDSAMYLCASSLVSGAMDIQYFGAGTRLSVL.

CDR3 amino acids: CASSDSSSGGVYGYTF. The DNA of the CDR3 is TGTGCCAGCAGTGACTCGAGTTCAGGGGGCGTCTATGGCTACACCTTC. The chain is built from TRBV6-4 and TRBJ1-2; 8 bases agree with TRBD1. The CDR3 is 16 residues long. Germline CDR1 and CDR2: MRHNA and SNTAGT. V gave up 0 bases and J gave up 4 bases; unmatched junction bases: 7.

The rearrangement links TRBV4-1 to TRBJ2-1, with 8 bases matching TRBD2. CDR1 and CDR2 from the germline V gene are MGHRA and YSYEKL. The trim removed 6 bases at V and 5 bases at J, leaving 15 bases unmatched. The CDR3 contains 17 residues. The CDR3 coding sequence is TGCGCCAGCAGTCCTAGGCTACTAGCGGAAACTAACAATGAGCAGTTCTTC. This sequence encodes CASSPRLLAETNNEQFF.

The chain combines TRBV28 with TRBJ2-3; TRBD1 agrees at 10 bases. The CDR3 is made up of 16 amino acids. CDR1 is MDHEN, CDR2 SYDVKM, per germline. The junction had 7 bases not matched to a gene; V was cut back by 5 bases and J by 2 bases. CDR3 sequence reads: CASSNGQGGATDTQYF. The CDR3 region has the DNA TGTGCCAGCAGTAATGGACAGGGGGGCGCCACAGATACGCAGTATTTT.

The chain couples TRBV28 to TRBJ1-5, with 8 positions matching TRBD1. CDR3 length equals 13 residues. Germline V gene lookup returns CDR1 MDHEN and CDR2 SYDVKM. The trim removed 7 bases at V and 5 bases at J, leaving 4 bases unmatched. CDR3 amino acids: CASKDRVYQPQHF. CDR3 DNA sequence: TGTGCCAGCAAGGACAGGGTCTATCAGCCCCAGCATTTT.

This clone was recorded once. Here the CDR3 DNA reads TGTGCCAGTACGATGGGGCAGCTTAGCAATCAGCCCCAGCATTTT. Protein sequence: CASTMGQLSNQPQHF. V gene TRBV19 combines with J gene TRBJ1-5, with TRBD1 as a possible D gene (5 bases). Germline CDR1 is LNHDA and CDR2 is SQIVND (reference sequence). CDR3 length equals 15 residues. V was shortened by 7 bases and J by 0 bases, with 13 bases between the two germline ends.

In its sample, this clone was seen a few times. V usage is TRBV3-1 (or the pseudogene TRBV3-2) and J usage is TRBJ1-3; weak D call: TRBD1 (6 bases). The CDR3 has 15 residues. Trimming stripped 1 base from V and 9 bases from J, with 16 bases between. Germline V CDR1 and CDR2: LGHDT, YNNKEL (reference sequence). The CDR3 loop is CASSQGRGALTTIYF. The CDR3 nucleotides read TGTGCCAGCAGCCAAGGCAGGGGCGCTTTGACCACCATATATTTT.

The chain links TRBV30 to TRBJ1-1; TRBD1 might be the D (5 bases). The CDR3 spans 12 residues. Germline V gene data show CDR1 as GTSNPN and CDR2 as SVGIG (reference sequence). The V and J ends lost 4 bases and 1 base respectively, with 7 bases between them. The CDR3 coding sequence is TGTGCCTGGAATAGGGGGAACACTGAAGCTTTCTTT. Translated, it gives CAWNRGNTEAFF.

This clone was detected only a few times. The gene calls are TRBV24-1 and TRBJ2-7, with 10 bases that match TRBD2. V lost 1 base to trimming and J lost 2 bases; unmatched junction nucleotides: 4. Germline V lookup: CDR1 KGHDR, CDR2 SFDVKD. The CDR3 extends over 16 amino acids. The CDR3, as DNA: TGTGCCACCAGTGATTTATCTAGCGGGAGCCCCTACGAGCAGTACTTC. Protein: CATSDLSSGSPYEQYF.

The gene calls are TRBV9 and TRBJ1-3, with D perhaps matching TRBD1 (6 bases). This CDR3 has 15 residues. V dropped 1 base and J dropped 0 bases, with 8 bases sitting between them. Germline V gene sequence: CDR1 SGDLS, CDR2 YYNGEE. The CDR3: CASSVQGTSGNTIYF. In DNA, the CDR3 is TGTGCCAGCAGCGTACAGGGGACCTCTGGAAACACCATATATTTT. The full variable domain, in which reference TRBV9 and TRBJ1-3 provide the parts outside the CDR3, is DSGVTQTPKHLITATGQRVTLRCSPRSGDLSVYWYQQSLDQGLQFLIQYYNGEERAKGNILERFSAQQFPDLHSELNLSSLELGDSALYFCASSVQGTSGNTIYFGEGSWLTVV.

The J gene is TRBJ2-7, the V gene TRBV6-4; D call uncertain. This CDR3 region has 15 residues. V was shortened by 6 bases and J by 3 bases, with 18 bases between the two germline ends. CDR1 is MRHNA, CDR2 SNTAGT, per germline. CDR3 sequence reads: CASSDEEVCNYEQYV. CDR3 sequence (DNA): TGTGCCAGCAGCGATGAGGAAGTCTGTAACTACGAGCAGTACGTC.

The V gene is TRBV20-1, the J gene TRBJ1-1, with D unclear. V was trimmed by 7 bases and J by 0 bases, leaving 6 bases between them. CDR1 is DFQATT and CDR2 is SNEGSKA in the germline V gene (reference sequence). The CDR3 spans 11 residues. CDR3 in DNA: TGCAGTGTACTCTTGAACACTGAAGCTTTCTTT. Protein product: CSVLLNTEAFF.

V gene TRBV25-1 combines with J gene TRBJ1-6, with no clear D. The CDR3 spans 15 residues. CDR1 is MGHDK and CDR2 is SYGVNS in the germline V gene. V gave up 2 bases and J gave up 0 bases, with 5 bases separating them. CDR3 in DNA: TGTGCCAGCAGTGAACGGAGCTCCTATAATTCACCCCTCCACTTT. Amino acids: CASSERSSYNSPLHF.

V gene TRBV7-9 combines with J gene TRBJ2-3, with 10 bases aligning to TRBD2. Germline V gives CDR1 SEHNR, CDR2 FQNEAQ (reference sequence). The CDR3 is made up of 17 amino acids. V lost 4 bases, J lost 3 bases, and 10 bases stayed unmatched. The CDR3 here is CASSSGTSATGTDTQYF. The CDR3 bases are TGTGCCAGCAGCTCCGGGACTAGCGCCACCGGAACAGATACGCAGTATTTT.